This section outlines one T cell receptor beta chain sequence together with its context. Its specificity is unknown. The junction differs from germline at one of its ends, possibly a read error. Germline V gene lookup returns CDR1 WSHSY and CDR2 SAAADI. The CDR3 has 11 amino acids. These data come from a study of blood T cells in healthy people across ages. Study overall: Through template switching, about one barcoded beta molecule was captured per two T cells, as measured in model experiments.

Study-level results: Any changes in expanded clonotypes were possibly confounded, as donor CMV status remained unknown.

A second 7 to 11 cycle PCR used barcoded and J-beta primers. TCRdb re-analysed the 5' RACE reads in MiXCR, keeping a single row per CDR3 protein. Among about 720,000 distinct CDR3 sequences listed, about 25% were seen once. These same records also appear under a second study, on T cells of mothers and their children. As that report states: A few healthy Caucasian mothers and their six children donated. Using the M1S primer, the second PCR added sample barcodes along with 2-4 random nucleotides.

Sequenced material: blood. The receptor comes from a boy aged 5-17 years in good health. The gene calls are TRBV10-2 and TRBJ2-5; 7 bases align to TRBD1. CDR3 residues: CASSVGGEEFF. The CDR3 DNA follows: TGCGCCAGCAGTGTAGGGGGCGAAGAGTTCTTC.